This TCR beta chain was obtained from a study of molecular identifiers for immune sequencing clone quantification. Study-wide results and caveats: Jurkat TCR RNA spiked in from one cell (amid about 980,000 naive cells) was reportedly detectable.

Germline V gene data show CDR1 as MDHEN and CDR2 as SYDVKM. The CDR3 is made up of 13 amino acids. Trimming pared 8 bases from V and 4 bases from J, leaving 11 bases between. This clonotype was seen ten or more times. The antigen is unknown. TCRdb reprocessed the PCR reads with MiXCR, giving one entry per CDR3 protein. The sample has some 93,000 distinct CDR3 sequences, 21% seen once. Material: naive CD8+ T cells from blood, with Jurkat cell RNA spiked in. The subset denotes: FACS-sorted CD8+CD4-CCR7+CD45RA+ naive T cells. The receptor comes from a human donor in good health. Some libraries in this study had Jurkat cell RNA spiked in. The V gene is TRBV28, the J gene TRBJ1-4; D gene ambiguous. CDR3 sequence (DNA): TGTGCCAGCTCCGGACGGAATAATGAAAAACTGTTTTTT. Translated, it gives CASSGRNNEKLFF.